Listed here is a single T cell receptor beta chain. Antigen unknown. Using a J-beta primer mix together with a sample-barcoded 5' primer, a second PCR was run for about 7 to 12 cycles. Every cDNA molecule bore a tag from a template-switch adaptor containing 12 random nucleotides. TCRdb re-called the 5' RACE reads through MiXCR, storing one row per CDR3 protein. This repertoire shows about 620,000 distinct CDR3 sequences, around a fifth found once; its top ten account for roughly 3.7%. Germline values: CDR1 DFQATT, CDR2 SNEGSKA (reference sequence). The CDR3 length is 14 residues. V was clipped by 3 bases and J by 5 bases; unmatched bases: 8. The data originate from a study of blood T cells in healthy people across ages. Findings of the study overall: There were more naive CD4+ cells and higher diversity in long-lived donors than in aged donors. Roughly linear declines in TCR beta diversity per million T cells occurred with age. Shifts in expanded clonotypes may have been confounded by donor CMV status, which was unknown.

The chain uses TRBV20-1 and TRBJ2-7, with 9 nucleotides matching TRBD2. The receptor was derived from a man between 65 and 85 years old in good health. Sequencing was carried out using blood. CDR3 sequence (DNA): TGCAGTGCTAGCCCAGCAGCGGGAGGCCACGAGCAGTACTTC. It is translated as CSASPAAGGHEQYF.